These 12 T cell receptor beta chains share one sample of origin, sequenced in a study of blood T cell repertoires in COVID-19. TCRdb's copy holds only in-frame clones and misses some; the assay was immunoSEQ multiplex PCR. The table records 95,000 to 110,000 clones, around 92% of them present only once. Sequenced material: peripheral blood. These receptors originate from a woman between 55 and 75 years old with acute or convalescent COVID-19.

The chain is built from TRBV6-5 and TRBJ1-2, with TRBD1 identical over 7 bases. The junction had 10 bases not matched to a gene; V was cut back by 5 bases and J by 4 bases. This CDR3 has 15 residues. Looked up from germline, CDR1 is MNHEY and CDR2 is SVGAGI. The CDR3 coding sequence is TGTGCCAGCAGTCCAAAGCCGGGACAGCTCTATGGCTACACCTTC. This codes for CASSPKPGQLYGYTF.

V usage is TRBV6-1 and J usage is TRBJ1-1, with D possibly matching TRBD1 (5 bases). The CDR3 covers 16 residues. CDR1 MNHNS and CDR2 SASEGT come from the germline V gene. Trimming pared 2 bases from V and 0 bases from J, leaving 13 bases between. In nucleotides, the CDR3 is TGTGCCAGCAGTGAATGGGGCAGGGCCCTGAACACTGAAGCTTTCTTT. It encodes CASSEWGRALNTEAFF.

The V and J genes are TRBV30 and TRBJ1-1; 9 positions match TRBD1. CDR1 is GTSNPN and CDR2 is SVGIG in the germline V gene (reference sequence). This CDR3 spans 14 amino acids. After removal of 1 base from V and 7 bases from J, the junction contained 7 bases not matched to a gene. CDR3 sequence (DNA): TGTGCCTGGAGTGATACAGGGGGCTGGGTTGAAGCTTTCTTT. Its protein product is CAWSDTGGWVEAFF.

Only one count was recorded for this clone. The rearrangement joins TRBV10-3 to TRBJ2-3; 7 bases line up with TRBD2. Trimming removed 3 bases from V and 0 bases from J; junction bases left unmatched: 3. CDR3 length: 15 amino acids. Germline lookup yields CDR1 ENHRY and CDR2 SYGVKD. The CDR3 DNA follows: TGTGCCATCAGTGACAAGCGGGGAAGCACAGATACGCAGTATTTT. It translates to CAISDKRGSTDTQYF.

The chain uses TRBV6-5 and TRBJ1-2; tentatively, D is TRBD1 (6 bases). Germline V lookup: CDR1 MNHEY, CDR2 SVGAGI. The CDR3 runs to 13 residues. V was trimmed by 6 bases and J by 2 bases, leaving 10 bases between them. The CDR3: CASRFTGNYGYTF. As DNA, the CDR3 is TGTGCCAGCAGGTTCACAGGGAACTATGGCTACACCTTC.

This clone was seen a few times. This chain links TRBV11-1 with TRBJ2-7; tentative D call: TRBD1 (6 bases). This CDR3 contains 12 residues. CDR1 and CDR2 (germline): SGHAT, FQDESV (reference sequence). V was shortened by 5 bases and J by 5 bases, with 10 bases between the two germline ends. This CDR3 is CASSAGVHEQYF. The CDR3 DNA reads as TGTGCCAGCAGCGCAGGGGTACACGAGCAGTACTTC. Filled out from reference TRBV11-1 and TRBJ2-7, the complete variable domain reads EAEVAQSPRYKITEKSQAVAFWCDPISGHATLYWYRQILGQGPELLVQFQDESVVDDSQLPKDRFSAERLKGVDSTLKIQPAELGDSAMYLCASSAGVHEQYFGPGTRLTVT.

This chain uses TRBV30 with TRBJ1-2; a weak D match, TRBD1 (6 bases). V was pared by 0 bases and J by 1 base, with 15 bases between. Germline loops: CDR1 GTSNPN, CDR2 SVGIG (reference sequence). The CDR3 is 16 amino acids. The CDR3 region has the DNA TGTGCCTGGAGTGTACTTCCAGGGGCCCTTAACTATGGCTACACCTTC. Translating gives CAWSVLPGALNYGYTF. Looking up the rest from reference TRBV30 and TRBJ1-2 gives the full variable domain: SQTIHQWPATLVQPVGSPLSLECTVEGTSNPNLYWYRQAAGRGLQLLFYSVGIGQISSEVPQNLSASRPQDRQFILSSKKLLLSDSGFYLCAWSVLPGALNYGYTFGSGTRLTVV.

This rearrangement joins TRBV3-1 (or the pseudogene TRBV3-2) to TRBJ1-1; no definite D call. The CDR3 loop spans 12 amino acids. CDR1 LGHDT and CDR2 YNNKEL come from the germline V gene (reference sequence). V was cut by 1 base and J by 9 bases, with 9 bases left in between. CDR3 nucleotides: TGTGCCAGCAGCCAAGGCACGGGTCAAGCTTTCTTT. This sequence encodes CASSQGTGQAFF.

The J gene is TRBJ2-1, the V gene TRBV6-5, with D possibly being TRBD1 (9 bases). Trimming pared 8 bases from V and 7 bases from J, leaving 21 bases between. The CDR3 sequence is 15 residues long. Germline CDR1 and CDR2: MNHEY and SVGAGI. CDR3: CASHRGQRERNEQFF. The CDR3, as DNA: TGTGCCAGCCACAGGGGGCAGCGGGAGAGGAATGAGCAGTTCTTC.

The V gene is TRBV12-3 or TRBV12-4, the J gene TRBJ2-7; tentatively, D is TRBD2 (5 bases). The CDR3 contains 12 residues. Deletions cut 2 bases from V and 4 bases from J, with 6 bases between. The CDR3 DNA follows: TGTGCCAGCAGTTTATCGGGATACGAGCAGTACTTC. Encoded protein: CASSLSGYEQYF.

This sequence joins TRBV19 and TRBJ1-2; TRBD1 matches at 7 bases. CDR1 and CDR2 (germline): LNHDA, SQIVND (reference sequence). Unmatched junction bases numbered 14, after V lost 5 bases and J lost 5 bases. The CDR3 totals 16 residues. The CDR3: CASSLASGGRSYGYTF. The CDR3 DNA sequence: TGTGCCAGTAGTCTCGCCTCAGGGGGAAGATCTTATGGCTACACCTTC.

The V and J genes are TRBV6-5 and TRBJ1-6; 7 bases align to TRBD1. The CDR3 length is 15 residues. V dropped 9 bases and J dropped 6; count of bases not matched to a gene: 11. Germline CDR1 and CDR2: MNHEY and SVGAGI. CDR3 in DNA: TGTGCCAGTGGGAGAGAAGGGGGCCGTAATTCACCCCTCCACTTT. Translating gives CASGREGGRNSPLHF.